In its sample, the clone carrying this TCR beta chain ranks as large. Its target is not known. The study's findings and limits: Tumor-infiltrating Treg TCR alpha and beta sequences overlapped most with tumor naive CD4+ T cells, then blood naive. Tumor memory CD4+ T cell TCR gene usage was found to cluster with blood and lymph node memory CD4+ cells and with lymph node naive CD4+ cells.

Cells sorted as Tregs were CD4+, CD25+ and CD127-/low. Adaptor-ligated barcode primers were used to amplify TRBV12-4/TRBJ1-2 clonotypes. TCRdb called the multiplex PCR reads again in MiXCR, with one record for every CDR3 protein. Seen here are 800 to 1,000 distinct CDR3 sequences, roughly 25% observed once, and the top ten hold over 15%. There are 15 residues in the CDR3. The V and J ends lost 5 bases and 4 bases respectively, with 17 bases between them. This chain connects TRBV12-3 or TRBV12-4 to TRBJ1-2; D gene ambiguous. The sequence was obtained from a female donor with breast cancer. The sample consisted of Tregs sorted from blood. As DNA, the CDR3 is TGTGCCAGCAGTCTACTCAACACAGCTCGCTATGGCTACACCTTC. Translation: CASSLLNTARYGYTF.